This entry features one T cell receptor (beta chain) sequence. As yet, its antigen is unknown. Documented time point: week 3, after first cycle of checkpoint inhibitor. Disease control meant complete response, partial response or stable disease at 12 weeks. The data were produced by immunoSEQ multiplex PCR, yet TCRdb's version contains in-frame clones alone and is incomplete. This sample has roughly 12,000 clones, with 84% found just once. This record comes from a study of blood T cell dynamics during melanoma immunotherapy. Study background: Standard first-line treatment here was pembrolizumab or nivolumab plus ipilimumab in metastatic melanoma.

Points from the study as a whole: At W3, later disease-control patients showed bifurcated PBMC repertoire changes, unlike progressors. The study could not tell melanoma-specific clones from general immune activation.

V shed 5 bases and J shed 5 bases, with 22 bases lying between them. The CDR3 spans 16 residues. Germline CDR1 is MNHNY and CDR2 is SVGAGI (reference sequence). This receptor was obtained from a human donor with melanoma. The rearrangement uses TRBV6-6 and TRBJ2-7; D is tentatively TRBD1 or TRBD2 (5 bases each). The sample consisted of blood, taken from a patient treated with checkpoint blockade. This CDR3 reads CASSRLRGRDVDEQYF. CDR3 in DNA: TGTGCCAGCAGTCGATTACGGGGCAGGGACGTAGACGAGCAGTACTTC.